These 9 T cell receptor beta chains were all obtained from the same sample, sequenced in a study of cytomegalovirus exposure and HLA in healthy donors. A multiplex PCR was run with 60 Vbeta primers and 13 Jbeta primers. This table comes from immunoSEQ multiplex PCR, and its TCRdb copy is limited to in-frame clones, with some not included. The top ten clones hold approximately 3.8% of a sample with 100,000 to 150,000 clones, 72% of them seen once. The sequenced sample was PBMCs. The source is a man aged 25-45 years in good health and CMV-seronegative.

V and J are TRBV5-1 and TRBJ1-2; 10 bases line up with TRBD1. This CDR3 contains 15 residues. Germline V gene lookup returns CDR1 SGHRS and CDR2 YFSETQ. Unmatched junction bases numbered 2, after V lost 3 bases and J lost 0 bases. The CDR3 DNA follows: TGCGCCAGCAGCTCCGGGACAGGGGCTAACTATGGCTACACCTTC. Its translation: CASSSGTGANYGYTF.

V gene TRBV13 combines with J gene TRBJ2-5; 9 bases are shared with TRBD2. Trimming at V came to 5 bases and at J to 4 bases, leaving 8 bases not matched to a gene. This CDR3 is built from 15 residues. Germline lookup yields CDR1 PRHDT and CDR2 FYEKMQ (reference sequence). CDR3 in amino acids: CASSPRLADRETQYF. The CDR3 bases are TGTGCCAGCAGCCCCCGACTAGCGGATCGAGAGACCCAGTACTTC. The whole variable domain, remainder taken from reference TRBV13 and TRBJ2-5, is AAGVIQSPRHLIKEKRETATLKCYPIPRHDTVYWYQQGPGQDPQFLISFYEKMQSDKGSIPDRFSAQQFSDYHSELNMSSLELGDSALYFCASSPRLADRETQYFGPGTRLLVL.

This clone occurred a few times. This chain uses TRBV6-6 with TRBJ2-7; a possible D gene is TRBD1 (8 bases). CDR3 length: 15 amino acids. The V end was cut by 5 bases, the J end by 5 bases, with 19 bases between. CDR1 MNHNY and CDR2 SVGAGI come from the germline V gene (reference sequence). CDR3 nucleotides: TGTGCCAGCAGTGGGGTTCAGGGGGCGGGGGACGAGCAGTACTTC. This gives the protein CASSGVQGAGDEQYF.

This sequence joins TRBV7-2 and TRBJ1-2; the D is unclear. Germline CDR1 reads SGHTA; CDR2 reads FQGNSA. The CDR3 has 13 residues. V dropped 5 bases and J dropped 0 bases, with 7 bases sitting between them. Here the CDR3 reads CASSHITNYGYTF. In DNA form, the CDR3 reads TGTGCCAGCAGCCACATTACTAACTATGGCTACACCTTC. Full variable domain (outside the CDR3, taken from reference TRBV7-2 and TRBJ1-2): GAGVSQSPSNKVTEKGKDVELRCDPISGHTALYWYRQSLGQGLEFLIYFQGNSAPDKSGLPSDRFSAERTGGSVSTLTIQRTQQEDSAVYLCASSHITNYGYTFGSGTRLTVV.

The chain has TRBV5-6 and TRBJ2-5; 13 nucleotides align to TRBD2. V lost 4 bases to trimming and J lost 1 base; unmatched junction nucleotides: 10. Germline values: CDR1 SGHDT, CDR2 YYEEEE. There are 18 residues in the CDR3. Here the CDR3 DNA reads TGTGCCAGCAGCCCAAGACTAGCGGGGGGCCGTTCCCAAGAGACCCAGTACTTC. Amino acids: CASSPRLAGGRSQETQYF. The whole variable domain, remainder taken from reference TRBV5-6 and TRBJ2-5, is DAGVTQSPTHLIKTRGQQVTLRCSPKSGHDTVSWYQQALGQGPQFIFQYYEEEERQRGNFPDRFSGHQFPNYSSELNVNALLLGDSALYLCASSPRLAGGRSQETQYFGPGTRLLVL.

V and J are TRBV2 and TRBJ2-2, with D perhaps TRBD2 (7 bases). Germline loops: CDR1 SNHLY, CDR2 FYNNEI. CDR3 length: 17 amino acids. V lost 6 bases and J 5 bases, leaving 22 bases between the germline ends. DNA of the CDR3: TGTGCCAGCAGGGGGATCCTTGGGAGGGGGTTAACCGGGGAGCTGTTTTTT. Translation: CASRGILGRGLTGELFF.

The CDR3 reads CASSAGTGGRGSPLHF. The CDR3, as DNA: TGCGCCAGCAGCGCCGGGACAGGGGGCCGGGGTTCACCCCTCCACTTT. The rearrangement links TRBV5-1 to TRBJ1-6; 12 bases map to TRBD1. The CDR3 sequence is 16 residues long. CDR1 is SGHRS and CDR2 is YFSETQ in the germline V gene. V lost 4 bases and J lost 9; bases outside the gene matches: 8.

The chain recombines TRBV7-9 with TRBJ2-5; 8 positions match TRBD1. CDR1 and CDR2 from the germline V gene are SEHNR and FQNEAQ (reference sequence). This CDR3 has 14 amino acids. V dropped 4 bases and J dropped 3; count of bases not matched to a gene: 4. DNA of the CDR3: TGTGCCAGCAGCTCCGGGGACAGGAAAGAGACCCAGTACTTC. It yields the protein CASSSGDRKETQYF.

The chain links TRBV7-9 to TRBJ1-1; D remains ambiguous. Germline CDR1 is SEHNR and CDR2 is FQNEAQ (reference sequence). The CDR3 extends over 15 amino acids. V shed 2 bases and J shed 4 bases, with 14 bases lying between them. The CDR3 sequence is CASSLITVAGTEAFF. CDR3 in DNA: TGTGCCAGCAGCTTAATTACTGTCGCGGGCACTGAAGCTTTCTTT.